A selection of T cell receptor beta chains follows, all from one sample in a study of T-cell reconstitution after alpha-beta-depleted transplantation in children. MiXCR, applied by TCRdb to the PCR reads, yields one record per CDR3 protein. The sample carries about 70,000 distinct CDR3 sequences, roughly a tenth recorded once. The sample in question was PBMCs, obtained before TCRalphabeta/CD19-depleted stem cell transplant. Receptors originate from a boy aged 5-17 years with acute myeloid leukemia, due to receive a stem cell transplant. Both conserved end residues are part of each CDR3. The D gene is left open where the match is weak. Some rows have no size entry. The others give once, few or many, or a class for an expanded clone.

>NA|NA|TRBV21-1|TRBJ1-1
CASSKALVEAFF
TGTGCCAGCAGCAAAGCTCTGGTGGAAGCTTTCTTT
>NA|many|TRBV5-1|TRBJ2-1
CASSRDSGNEQFF
TGCGCCAGCAGCCGGGACTCAGGGAATGAGCAGTTCTTC
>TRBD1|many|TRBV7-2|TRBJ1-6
CASSFGQGPSSPLHF
TGTGCCAGCAGCTTCGGACAGGGGCCGAGTTCACCCCTCCACTTT
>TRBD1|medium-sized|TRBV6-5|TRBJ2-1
CASSPIQGATSYNEQFF
TGTGCCAGCAGCCCTATACAGGGGGCTACTAGCTACAATGAGCAGTTCTTC
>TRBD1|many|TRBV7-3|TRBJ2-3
CASSLASTGVSTDTQYF
TGTGCCAGCAGCTTAGCCTCAACAGGGGTTAGCACAGATACGCAGTATTTT
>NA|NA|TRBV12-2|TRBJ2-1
CASRSEILDRESTQFF
TGTGCAAGTCGCTCCGAAATCCTGGACAGGGAGAGTACCCAGTTCTTC
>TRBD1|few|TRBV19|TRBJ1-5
CASSRQGAQRSFQPQHF
TGTGCCAGTAGTCGTCAGGGGGCGCAACGGTCCTTTCAGCCCCAGCATTTT
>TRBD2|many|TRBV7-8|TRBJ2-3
CASSLARTSHNPRGGTQYF
TGTGCCAGCAGCTTAGCTCGGACTAGCCACAACCCCCGGGGGGGCACGCAGTATTTT
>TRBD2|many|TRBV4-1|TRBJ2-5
CASSPVERGAETQYF
TGCGCCAGCAGCCCGGTCGAGCGGGGGGCAGAGACCCAGTACTTC
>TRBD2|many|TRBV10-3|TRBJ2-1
CAISEREGPQSEQFF
TGTGCCATCAGTGAGCGGGAGGGGCCACAGAGTGAGCAGTTCTTC